Presented here are 23 T cell receptor beta chains from one specimen sequenced in a study of blood T cell repertoires in COVID-19. Here immunoSEQ multiplex PCR was the method, and the copy in TCRdb shows in-frame clones only, minus some. The repertoire holds about 120,000 clones, with roughly 76% as singletons. The sample comprised peripheral blood. These receptors were collected from a human donor in a cohort sampled during active COVID-19.

The chain employs TRBV24-1 and TRBJ2-3; unclear D gene. Per the germline V gene, CDR1 is KGHDR and CDR2 is SFDVKD. Trimming took off 9 bases at V and 3 bases at J, with 12 bases between the two ends. The CDR3 runs 13 residues. This CDR3 is CATQASWTDTQYF. DNA for the CDR3: TGTGCCACCCAGGCGAGTTGGACAGATACGCAGTATTTT.

The chain employs TRBV7-3 and TRBJ1-6; D not resolved. Germline V gives CDR1 SGHTA, CDR2 FQGTGA. The length of the CDR3 is 15 residues. V was clipped by 5 bases and J by 1 base, with 9 bases between them. CDR3 amino acids: CASSPGRSYNSPLHF. DNA for the CDR3: TGTGCCAGCAGCCCCGGGAGGTCCTATAATTCACCCCTCCACTTT. The variable domain in full, completed from reference TRBV7-3 and TRBJ1-6, reads GAGVSQTPSNKVTEKGKYVELRCDPISGHTALYWYRQSLGQGPEFLIYFQGTGAADDSGLPNDRFFAVRPEGSVSTLKIQRTERGDSAVYLCASSPGRSYNSPLHFGNGTRLTVT.

The chain has TRBV7-9 and TRBJ1-1, with 8 bases lining up with TRBD1. The V segment lost 5 bases and the J segment 3 bases; nucleotides outside the gene matches: 11. This CDR3 comprises 16 residues. CDR1 and CDR2 (germline): SEHNR, FQNEAQ (reference sequence). CDR3 loop: CASSPSGATGDTEAFF. The CDR3 coding sequence is TGTGCCAGCAGCCCATCCGGGGCGACAGGGGACACTGAAGCTTTCTTT.

The chain has TRBV6-5 and TRBJ1-5; the match to TRBD1 covers 8 bases. The CDR3 has 12 amino acids. Germline values: CDR1 MNHEY, CDR2 SVGAGI. With 6 bases clipped from V and 7 bases from J, the junction kept 2 bases outside the gene matches. CDR3 coding DNA: TGTGCCAGCAGGAACAGGGGGCAGCCCCAGCATTTT. Its translation: CASRNRGQPQHF.

The CDR3 protein is CASSEQGNGYTF. The CDR3 DNA is TGTGCCAGCTCGGAACAGGGAAATGGCTACACCTTC. This chain joins TRBV7-9 and TRBJ1-2; tentative D call: TRBD1 (6 bases). Trimming removed 8 bases from V and 6 bases from J, with 13 bases in between. The CDR3 spans 12 residues. Germline CDR1 SEHNR, CDR2 FQNEAQ (reference sequence).

The chain couples TRBV29-1 to TRBJ2-3; D is perhaps TRBD2 (6 bases). With 7 bases removed from V and 7 bases from J, the gap between germline ends came to 18 bases. The CDR3 is 13 amino acids. In germline, CDR1 is SQVTM, CDR2 ANQGSEA. CDR3 nucleotide sequence: TGCAGCGGGGGGGAGTCAGCCGAGAATACGCAGTATTTT. Translating gives CSGGESAENTQYF.

The V and J genes are TRBV2 and TRBJ2-3; 8 bases are a match to TRBD1. The trim removed 9 bases at V and 2 bases at J, leaving 7 bases unmatched. The CDR3 covers 14 residues. Germline CDR1 reads SNHLY; CDR2 reads FYNNEI. CDR3 coding DNA: TGTGCCAGTAAACGGACAGGGCTCACAGATACGCAGTATTTT. The encoded protein is CASKRTGLTDTQYF.

This clone was observed a few times. The CDR3 loop is CSVSSSNQPQHF. The DNA for the CDR3 is TGCAGCGTTTCTTCCAGCAATCAGCCCCAGCATTTT. The chain employs TRBV29-1 and TRBJ1-5; no clear D. The CDR3 length is 12 residues. CDR1 is SQVTM, CDR2 ANQGSEA, per germline. With 5 bases removed from V and 1 base from J, the gap between germline ends came to 6 bases.

This rearrangement joins TRBV6-6 to TRBJ2-7; TRBD2 might be the D (5 bases). V was clipped by 5 bases and J by 3 bases, with 11 bases between them. Germline V CDR1 and CDR2: MNHNY, SVGAGI (reference sequence). This CDR3 is 13 amino acids long. The CDR3 DNA reads as TGTGCCAGCAGTACCCACGAGGGCTACGAGCAGTACTTC. Translation gives CASSTHEGYEQYF.

The chain carries TRBV24-1 and TRBJ2-2; 7 positions match TRBD1. The germline CDR1 and CDR2 sequences are KGHDR and SFDVKD. The CDR3 consists of 16 residues. The V segment lost 5 bases and the J segment 2 bases; nucleotides outside the gene matches: 7. CDR3 protein: CATSGSDRANTGELFF. The CDR3 coding sequence is TGTGCCACCAGTGGGTCAGACAGGGCTAACACCGGGGAGCTGTTTTTT.

The chain links TRBV6-5 to TRBJ1-2; 9 bases match TRBD1. The germline V gene encodes CDR1 MNHEY and CDR2 SVGAGI. The V and J ends lost 4 bases and 7 bases, in that order; junction bases with no gene match: 4. The CDR3 runs to 13 residues. The CDR3 DNA sequence: TGTGCCAGCAGTTCCGGGACAGGGAGTGGCTACACCTTC. It encodes CASSSGTGSGYTF.

In nucleotides, the CDR3 is TGTGCCGGGGGACAGTTTGGCTACACCTTC. Translating gives CAGGQFGYTF. The rearrangement joins TRBV30 to TRBJ1-2; 7 nucleotides match TRBD1. Germline CDR1 reads GTSNPN; CDR2 reads SVGIG (reference sequence). The CDR3 sequence is 10 residues long. The V and J ends lost 8 bases and 7 bases, in that order; junction bases with no gene match: 4.

In its sample, this clone was seen a few times. The chain is built from TRBV5-5 and TRBJ2-2; 8 bases agree with TRBD1. Trimming took 4 bases from V and 5 from J; bases not matched to a gene: 4. The CDR3 spans 14 residues. In germline, CDR1 is SGHKS, CDR2 YYEKEE (reference sequence). CDR3 sequence: CASSPRTGTGELFF. DNA for the CDR3: TGTGCCAGCAGCCCCCGGACAGGGACCGGGGAGCTGTTTTTT.

The genes are TRBV7-9 and TRBJ1-1, with TRBD1 matching over 7 bases. CDR1 is SEHNR, CDR2 FQNEAQ, per germline (reference sequence). The J segment lost 4 bases and the V segment lost 2 bases, leaving 4 bases of the junction unmatched. The CDR3 extends over 14 amino acids. The CDR3, as DNA: TGTGCCAGCAGCTTACGGGACAGTGCCACTGAAGCTTTCTTT. As protein: CASSLRDSATEAFF.

The J gene is TRBJ2-2, the V gene TRBV9; 7 bases are a match to TRBD2. The V and J ends lost 3 bases and 7 bases, in that order; junction bases with no gene match: 12. Germline-derived CDR1 and CDR2 are SGDLS and YYNGEE. The CDR3 length is 16 residues. The DNA for the CDR3 is TGTGCCAGCAGCGGCCGGGACTACGGCCTTGTCGGGGAGCTGTTTTTT. It codes for CASSGRDYGLVGELFF.

The rearrangement links TRBV4-3 to TRBJ2-2, with D possibly matching TRBD2 (5 bases). V lost 0 bases to trimming and J lost 1 base, with 6 bases between them. The CDR3 is 15 amino acids. CDR1 is LGHNA and CDR2 is YSLEER in the germline V gene. Written as DNA, the CDR3 is TGCGCCAGCAGCCAAGATGAGGGGAACACCGGGGAGCTGTTTTTT. Amino acid sequence: CASSQDEGNTGELFF.

This chain links TRBV19 with TRBJ2-7, with a weak D call TRBD2 (6 bases). The germline gives CDR1 LNHDA, CDR2 SQIVND (reference sequence). V was cut by 10 bases and J by 0 bases, with 16 bases left in between. The CDR3 is 14 residues long. CDR3 region: CATSFAGPSYEQYF. Here the CDR3 DNA reads TGTGCCACCTCCTTTGCGGGACCCTCCTACGAGCAGTACTTC.

This clone was recorded a few times. The rearrangement links TRBV2 to TRBJ2-3; 7 positions match TRBD1. Trimming took 4 bases from V and 6 from J; bases not matched to a gene: 4. CDR3 length equals 13 residues. Germline V gene sequence: CDR1 SNHLY, CDR2 FYNNEI. Here the CDR3 DNA reads TGTGCCAGCAGTGGGGGGACAGTGGATACGCAGTATTTT. Amino acid sequence: CASSGGTVDTQYF. The variable domain in full, completed from reference TRBV2 and TRBJ2-3, reads EPEVTQTPSHQVTQMGQEVILRCVPISNHLYFYWYRQILGQKVEFLVSFYNNEISEKSEIFDDQFSVERPDGSNFTLKIRSTKLEDSAMYFCASSGGTVDTQYFGPGTRLTVL.

The chain couples TRBV12-3 or TRBV12-4 to TRBJ2-7, with TRBD2 matching 8 bases. V dropped 3 bases and J dropped 6; count of bases not matched to a gene: 4. CDR3 length equals 13 residues. CDR3 protein: CASSFNRGGEQYF. In DNA, the CDR3 is TGTGCCAGCAGTTTTAACCGGGGGGGCGAGCAGTACTTC.

The rearrangement links TRBV6-4 to TRBJ2-3, with 7 bases aligning to TRBD1. This CDR3 is 15 amino acids long. The germline V gene encodes CDR1 MRHNA and CDR2 SNTAGT. Trimming cost V 6 bases and J 4 bases; bases outside gene matches: 10. CDR3 sequence reads: CASSPTGNVADTQYF. CDR3 coding DNA: TGTGCCAGCAGCCCGACAGGGAATGTTGCAGATACGCAGTATTTT.

This chain joins TRBV4-3 and TRBJ1-6, with D possibly being TRBD1 (5 bases). Germline CDR1 LGHNA, CDR2 YSLEER. The CDR3 runs 16 residues. The V gene lost 0 bases and the J gene lost 0 bases, with 6 bases spanning the gap. In DNA, the CDR3 is TGCGCCAGCAGCCAAGAGCAGGGCTCCTATAATTCACCCCTCCACTTT. Its protein product is CASSQEQGSYNSPLHF.

This chain joins TRBV6-6 and TRBJ1-4; no clear D gene. The V gene's germline CDR1 is MNHNY and CDR2 SVGAGI (reference sequence). V lost 4 bases and J lost 8, with 8 bases in between. The CDR3 covers 12 residues. The chain's CDR3 is CASSSTGEKLFF. The CDR3 region has the DNA TGTGCCAGCAGTTCCACGGGAGAAAAACTGTTTTTT.

The chain carries TRBV29-1 and TRBJ2-4; the match to TRBD1 covers 8 bases. Germline trimming cut 6 bases from V and 1 base from J; bases unmatched to any gene: 11. The CDR3 runs 16 residues. Germline values: CDR1 SQVTM, CDR2 ANQGSEA. The CDR3 region is CSVGTGIASAKNIQYF. The DNA of the CDR3 is TGCAGCGTGGGGACAGGTATCGCGTCCGCCAAAAACATTCAGTACTTC.